This T cell receptor (beta chain) stems from a study of shared clonotypes between healthy human individuals. Points from the study as a whole: A limitation of the genetic and exposure-history diversity represented arose from few donors. Of the naive CD4 clonotypes, approximately 5% were shared across a handful of donors.

TCRdb's table, derived via immunoSEQ multiplex PCR, lists solely in-frame clones and lacks some. The top ten hold 1.5% to 2% of the sample, which has millions of clones, under 95% seen once. As to this clone: Its antigen is as yet unknown.

The CDR3 contains 20 residues. Germline values: CDR1 SGDLS, CDR2 YYNGEE. With V trimmed by 3 bases and J by 1 base, 19 bases remained unmatched. Naive CD8 cells lacked CD45RO and underwent positive selection for CCR7, leaving out terminally differentiated effector memory CD45RA+ cells. Adult Caucasians living in Nashville, Tennessee made up all of the donors. The source material was naive CD8+ T cells from PBMCs. This chain links TRBV9 with TRBJ2-4; 7 nucleotides line up with TRBD2. This receptor was identified in a young man in good health. Some clones in this sample may be carry-over from other donors' samples. CDR3 bases: TGTGCCAGCAGCGCCTTACCTAAAGCCACTAGCGCTGCGGCCAAAAACATTCAGTACTTC. Translated: CASSALPKATSAAAKNIQYF.